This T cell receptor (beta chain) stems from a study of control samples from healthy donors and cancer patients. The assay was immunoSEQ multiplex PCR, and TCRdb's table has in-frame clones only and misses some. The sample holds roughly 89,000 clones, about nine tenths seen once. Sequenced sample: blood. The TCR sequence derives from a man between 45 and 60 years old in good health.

CDR3 nucleotide sequence: TGTGCCAGTACTGGGACTCCGGGACAGACGAATGAAAAACTGTTTTTT. Its translation: CASTGTPGQTNEKLFF. The chain couples TRBV19 to TRBJ1-4, with 7 bases identical to TRBD1. Germline lookup yields CDR1 LNHDA and CDR2 SQIVND (reference sequence). The CDR3 is 16 amino acids. V shed 7 bases and J 5 bases; nucleotides not matched to a gene: 13.